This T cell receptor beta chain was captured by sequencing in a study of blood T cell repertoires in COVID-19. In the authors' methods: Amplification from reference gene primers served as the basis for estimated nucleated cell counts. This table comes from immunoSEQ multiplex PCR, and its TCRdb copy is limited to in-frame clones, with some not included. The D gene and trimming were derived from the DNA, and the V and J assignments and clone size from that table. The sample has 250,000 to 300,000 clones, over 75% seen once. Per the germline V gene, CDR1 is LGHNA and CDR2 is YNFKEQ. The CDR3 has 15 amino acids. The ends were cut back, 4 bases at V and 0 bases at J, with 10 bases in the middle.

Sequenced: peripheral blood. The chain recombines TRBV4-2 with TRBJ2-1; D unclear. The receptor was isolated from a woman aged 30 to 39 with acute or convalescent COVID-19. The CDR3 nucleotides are TGTGCCAGCAGCCCAAGCCTGAGCTCCTACAATGAGCAGTTCTTC. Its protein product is CASSPSLSSYNEQFF.